Listed here are 22 T cell receptor beta chains from one sample, sequenced in a study of T cell responses to AZD1222 COVID-19 vaccine. TCRdb keeps only in-frame clones here, not all; method: immunoSEQ multiplex PCR. The data show some 200,000 clones, about nine tenths seen once. Source: peripheral blood, taken on day 0 of AZD1222 vaccination. Receptor source: an adult in good health.

This chain joins TRBV7-2 and TRBJ1-3, with D perhaps matching TRBD1 (5 bases). The V gene lost 0 bases and the J gene lost 2 bases, with 26 bases spanning the gap. The CDR3 covers 21 residues. In germline, CDR1 is SGHTA, CDR2 FQGNSA. CDR3 DNA: TGTGCCAGCAGCTTAGCGTCTCACGGGGACTCCTGGGAATTAGCTGGAAACACCATATATTTT. This gives the protein CASSLASHGDSWELAGNTIYF.

This clone was detected only a few times. The rearrangement joins TRBV5-4 to TRBJ2-3; D not certain. The CDR3 is 14 amino acids. Germline V lookup: CDR1 SGHNT, CDR2 YYREEE (reference sequence). The V gene lost 9 bases and the J gene lost 2 bases, with 16 bases spanning the gap. The CDR3 nucleotides read TGTGCCACCCGAGCCAGATCAGACACAGATACGCAGTATTTT. Translated, it gives CATRARSDTDTQYF.

J is TRBJ1-6 and V is TRBV18; D not resolved. V was trimmed by 2 bases and J by 13 bases, leaving 12 bases between them. This CDR3 is 13 amino acids long. Germline CDR1 reads KGHSH; CDR2 reads LQKENI. The CDR3 bases are TGTGCCAGCTCACCAAACCTTTGGGATCCCCTCCACTTT. This sequence encodes CASSPNLWDPLHF.

This chain connects TRBV28 to TRBJ1-2; no reliable D call. V lost 3 bases to trimming and J lost 6 bases, with 11 bases between them. The CDR3 consists of 13 residues. CDR1 and CDR2 from the germline V gene are MDHEN and SYDVKM. The CDR3 sequence is CASSFVRTNGYTF. CDR3 nucleotide sequence: TGTGCCAGCAGTTTTGTTCGTACCAATGGCTACACCTTC.

J is TRBJ2-7 and V is TRBV6-6; 10 bases agree with TRBD1. Germline V gives CDR1 MNHNY, CDR2 SVGAGI (reference sequence). V lost 0 bases to trimming and J lost 2 bases; unmatched junction nucleotides: 4. The CDR3 loop spans 16 amino acids. CDR3 residues: CASSYSPTGGPYEQYF. The CDR3 nucleotides read TGTGCCAGCAGTTACTCGCCGACAGGGGGCCCCTACGAGCAGTACTTC.

CDR3 bases: TGTGCTAGTGGTTTTTGGGGGGACGGAAACACCATATATTTT. Translation gives CASGFWGDGNTIYF. The chain couples TRBV12-5 to TRBJ1-3; D perhaps matches TRBD1 (5 bases). The germline V and J ends were trimmed by 3 bases and 4 bases, with 10 bases remaining between them. Germline V gene data show CDR1 as LGHNT and CDR2 as FRNRAP. CDR3 length: 14 amino acids.

The gene calls are TRBV6-5 and TRBJ2-7; D perhaps matches TRBD1 (6 bases). Deletions cut 5 bases from V and 3 bases from J, with 17 bases between. The CDR3 runs to 15 residues. Germline V lookup: CDR1 MNHEY, CDR2 SVGAGI. The CDR3 DNA is TGTGCCAGCAGTCGCGCTGACAGGATCGGCTACGAGCAGTACTTC. Its translation: CASSRADRIGYEQYF.

V gene TRBV7-6 combines with J gene TRBJ2-5, with a possible D match to TRBD1 (5 bases). Germline V gives CDR1 SGHVS, CDR2 FNYEAQ. The V end was cut by 3 bases, the J end by 3 bases, with 14 bases between. The CDR3 has 15 amino acids. The DNA for the CDR3 is TGTGCCAGCAGCTTGGGGCTGATCATGGAAGAGACCCAGTACTTC. Its protein is CASSLGLIMEETQYF.

This sequence joins TRBV4-1 and TRBJ2-2, with TRBD1 as a possible D gene (6 bases). Germline V gene sequence: CDR1 MGHRA, CDR2 YSYEKL. The CDR3 contains 16 residues. V lost 2 bases and J lost 5, with 15 bases in between. The CDR3 loop is CASSQTTTGRTGELFF. CDR3 DNA: TGCGCCAGCAGCCAAACCACTACAGGGAGAACCGGGGAGCTGTTTTTT.

This clone has just one count. The chain joins TRBV11-1 to TRBJ1-2; D might be TRBD1 (5 bases). Germline V gene sequence: CDR1 SGHAT, CDR2 FQDESV (reference sequence). This CDR3 is 16 amino acids long. V lost 8 bases, J lost 4 bases, and 23 bases lay in between. As DNA, the CDR3 is TGTGCCAGCCCAATCGTGGTTACACAAAGGGGCTATGGCTACACCTTC. Protein sequence: CASPIVVTQRGYGYTF. The entire variable domain, with the rest obtained from reference TRBV11-1 and TRBJ1-2, is as follows: EAEVAQSPRYKITEKSQAVAFWCDPISGHATLYWYRQILGQGPELLVQFQDESVVDDSQLPKDRFSAERLKGVDSTLKIQPAELGDSAMYLCASPIVVTQRGYGYTFGSGTRLTVV.

The genes are TRBV19 and TRBJ2-2; D is undetermined. The V end lost 0 bases, the J end lost 6 bases, and 11 bases lay between the germline ends. Germline V lookup: CDR1 LNHDA, CDR2 SQIVND (reference sequence). CDR3 size: 15 residues. CDR3 amino acids: CASSIDGWSAGELFF. CDR3 DNA: TGTGCCAGTAGTATAGATGGGTGGTCGGCCGGGGAGCTGTTTTTT.

J is TRBJ2-1 and V is TRBV3-1 (or the pseudogene TRBV3-2); TRBD2 matches 9 bases. The junction had 7 bases not matched to a gene; V was cut back by 0 bases and J by 13 bases. The germline gives CDR1 LGHDT, CDR2 YNNKEL (reference sequence). The CDR3 is 14 residues long. CDR3 bases: TGTGCCAGCAGCCAAGAAGGGCGGGGGGGAGCCCAGTTCTTC. Protein product: CASSQEGRGGAQFF.

The chain joins TRBV4-1 to TRBJ1-5; D possibly corresponds to TRBD1 (5 bases). This CDR3 comprises 13 residues. Looked up from germline, CDR1 is MGHRA and CDR2 is YSYEKL. Trimming removed 1 base at V and 6 bases at J, with 7 bases between. The CDR3 DNA sequence: TGCGCCAGCAGCCAAGTAGGGGTTCAGCCCCAGCATTTT. Amino acids: CASSQVGVQPQHF.

The table lists this clone with a count of one. V gene TRBV5-4 combines with J gene TRBJ2-2; 7 bases line up with TRBD2. CDR1 and CDR2 (germline): SGHNT, YYREEE (reference sequence). The CDR3 length is 17 residues. The junction had 12 bases not matched to a gene; V was cut back by 0 bases and J by 7 bases. This CDR3 reads CASSLAPSGMGGGELFF. As DNA, the CDR3 is TGTGCCAGCAGCTTGGCTCCCAGCGGGATGGGTGGCGGGGAGCTGTTTTTT.

V usage is TRBV27 and J usage is TRBJ1-2, with a possible D match to TRBD1 (5 bases). From germline, CDR1 is MNHEY and CDR2 SMNVEV (reference sequence). Trimming shortened V by 8 bases and J by 6 bases, and 16 bases separated the two germline ends. CDR3 length: 13 residues. CDR3 sequence: CASGRPTRDGYTF. CDR3 coding DNA: TGTGCCAGCGGTAGACCGACCAGGGATGGCTACACCTTC.

This CDR3 is CASSPEMGGDTEAFF. CDR3 bases: TGTGCCAGCAGCCCCGAAATGGGGGGGGACACTGAAGCTTTCTTT. This rearrangement joins TRBV7-3 to TRBJ1-1; weak D call: TRBD1 (5 bases). CDR3 length: 15 residues. CDR1 is SGHTA, CDR2 FQGTGA, per germline. V dropped 5 bases and J dropped 3 bases, with 16 bases sitting between them. Full variable domain (rest looked up from reference TRBV7-3 and TRBJ1-1): GAGVSQTPSNKVTEKGKYVELRCDPISGHTALYWYRQSLGQGPEFLIYFQGTGAADDSGLPNDRFFAVRPEGSVSTLKIQRTERGDSAVYLCASSPEMGGDTEAFFGQGTRLTVV.

The chain is built from TRBV28 and TRBJ2-3, with D possibly being TRBD1 (6 bases). This CDR3 is 14 amino acids long. The V gene's germline CDR1 is MDHEN and CDR2 SYDVKM. With 6 bases removed from V and 3 bases from J, the gap between germline ends came to 13 bases. The CDR3 loop is CASRVQGGTDTQYF. The DNA for the CDR3 is TGTGCCAGCAGGGTACAGGGCGGGACAGATACGCAGTATTTT.

This CDR3 is CASMSWGTPPLHF. For the CDR3, the DNA is TGTGCCAGCATGTCTTGGGGGACCCCACCCCTCCACTTT. The J gene is TRBJ1-6, the V gene TRBV12-3 or TRBV12-4, with D tentatively TRBD1 (5 bases). The CDR3 loop spans 13 amino acids. The V gene lost 7 bases and the J gene lost 11 bases, with 15 bases spanning the gap.

J is TRBJ2-5 and V is TRBV10-1; the match to TRBD1 covers 10 bases. The germline CDR1 and CDR2 sequences are WNHNN and SYGVQD (reference sequence). V dropped 3 bases and J dropped 4; count of bases not matched to a gene: 2. This CDR3 contains 14 residues. This CDR3 reads CASSEDRGLETQYF. The CDR3 bases are TGCGCCAGCAGTGAAGACAGGGGGCTAGAGACCCAGTACTTC.

This clone was observed a few times. V usage is TRBV7-9 and J usage is TRBJ1-1, with D unresolved. The CDR3 has 15 amino acids. CDR1 is SEHNR and CDR2 is FQNEAQ in the germline V gene (reference sequence). The V end lost 5 bases, the J end lost 3 bases, and 16 bases lay between the germline ends. The CDR3: CASSPLLGKDTEAFF. CDR3 bases: TGTGCCAGCAGCCCCTTGCTAGGGAAGGACACTGAAGCTTTCTTT.

The rearrangement joins TRBV18 to TRBJ2-1; tentative D call: TRBD1 (6 bases). The CDR3 consists of 12 residues. The V end lost 5 bases, the J end lost 10 bases, and 12 bases lay between the germline ends. The germline gives CDR1 KGHSH, CDR2 LQKENI. The CDR3 loop reads CASSTGLAEQFF. The CDR3 DNA reads as TGTGCCAGCTCAACAGGGCTTGCGGAGCAGTTCTTC.

In DNA, the CDR3 is TGTGCCAGCAGCCATTCGGAGAAAAATCGGGGGGGCACTGGCTACACCTTC. This translates into CASSHSEKNRGGTGYTF. This chain connects TRBV3-1 (or the pseudogene TRBV3-2) to TRBJ1-2; D is possibly TRBD1 (6 bases). Germline-derived CDR1 and CDR2 are LGHDT and YNNKEL (reference sequence). V dropped 3 bases and J dropped 7 bases, with 24 bases sitting between them. The CDR3 sequence is 17 residues long.